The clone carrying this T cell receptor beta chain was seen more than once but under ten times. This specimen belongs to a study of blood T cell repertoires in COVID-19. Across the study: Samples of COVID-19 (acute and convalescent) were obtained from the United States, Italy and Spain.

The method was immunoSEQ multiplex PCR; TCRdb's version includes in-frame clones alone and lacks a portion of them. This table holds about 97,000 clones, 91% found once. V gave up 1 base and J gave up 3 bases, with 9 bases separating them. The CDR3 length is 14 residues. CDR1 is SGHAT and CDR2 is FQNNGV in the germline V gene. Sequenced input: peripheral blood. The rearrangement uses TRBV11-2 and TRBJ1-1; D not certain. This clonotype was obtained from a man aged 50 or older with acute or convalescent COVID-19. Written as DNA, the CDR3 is TGTGCCAGCAGCTTAGTTGTGCGGGACACTGAAGCTTTCTTT. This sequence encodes CASSLVVRDTEAFF.